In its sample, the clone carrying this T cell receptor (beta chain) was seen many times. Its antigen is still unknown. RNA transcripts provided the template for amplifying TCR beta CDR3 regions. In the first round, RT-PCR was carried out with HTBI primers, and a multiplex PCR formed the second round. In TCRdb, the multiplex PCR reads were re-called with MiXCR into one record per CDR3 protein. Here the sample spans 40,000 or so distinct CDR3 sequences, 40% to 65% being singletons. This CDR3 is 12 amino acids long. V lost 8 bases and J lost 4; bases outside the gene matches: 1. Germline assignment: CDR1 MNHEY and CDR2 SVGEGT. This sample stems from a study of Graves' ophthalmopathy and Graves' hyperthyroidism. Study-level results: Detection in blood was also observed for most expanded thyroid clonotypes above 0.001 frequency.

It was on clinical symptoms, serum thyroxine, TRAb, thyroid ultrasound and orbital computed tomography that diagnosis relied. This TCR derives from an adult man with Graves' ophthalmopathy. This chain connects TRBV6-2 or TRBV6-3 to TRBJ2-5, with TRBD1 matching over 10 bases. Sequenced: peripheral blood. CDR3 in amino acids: CASGTGVETQYF. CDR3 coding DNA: TGTGCCAGCGGGACAGGGGTAGAGACCCAGTACTTC.